The rows below give T cell receptor beta chains drawn from one sample of a study of shared clonotypes between healthy human individuals. Clones were sequenced by immunoSEQ multiplex PCR, and TCRdb holds only the in-frame ones, with some missing. Of 2 million to 2.5 million clones in the sample, 85% to 95% were seen once. Sequenced sample: naive CD4+ T cells from PBMCs. Source of these receptors: a young man in good health. Some clones in this sample may be carry-over from other donors' samples. Each CDR3 is given with its conserved first and last residue. The D gene is left open where the match is weak. Size tells how often a clone was seen (once, few, many) or the class of an expanded clone, and some rows leave it out.

J gene,V gene,CDR3 length,clone size,D gene,CDR3 protein,CDR3 DNA
TRBJ1-2,TRBV11-2,13,NA,TRBD1,CASSVGQGRSYTF,TGTGCCAGCAGCGTGGGACAGGGTCGGAGCTACACCTTC
TRBJ2-7,TRBV6-5,12,NA,NA,CASSRSSYEQYF,TGTGCCAGCAGCAGGAGCTCCTACGAGCAGTACTTC
TRBJ1-5,TRBV27,15,NA,NA,CASSFSRYSNQPQHF,TGTGCCAGCAGTTTCTCGAGATATAGCAATCAGCCCCAGCATTTT
TRBJ1-4,TRBV5-4,14,NA,TRBD1,CASSSGQRNEKLFF,TGTGCCAGCAGCTCGGGACAGCGTAATGAAAAACTGTTTTTT
TRBJ2-1,TRBV30,13,NA,TRBD2,CAWGGSGRSEQFF,TGTGCCTGGGGGGGTAGCGGGAGGTCTGAGCAGTTCTTC
TRBJ2-1,TRBV11-2,11,NA,NA,CASSYYNEQFF,TGTGCCAGCAGCTACTACAATGAGCAGTTCTTC
TRBJ2-5,TRBV5-1,15,NA,NA,CASSSHLRNQETQYF,TGCGCCAGCAGCTCCCACCTCCGGAACCAAGAGACCCAGTACTTC
TRBJ2-1,TRBV19,14,once,NA,CASRSGSSYNEQFF,TGTGCCAGTAGGAGCGGGTCATCCTACAATGAGCAGTTCTTC
TRBJ2-7,TRBV7-2,15,NA,NA,CASSLQQVRGYEQYF,TGTGCCAGCAGCTTGCAACAGGTCCGGGGATACGAGCAGTACTTC
TRBJ1-5,TRBV18,14,NA,TRBD1,CASSSRQGDQPQHF,TGTGCCAGCTCATCGAGACAGGGGGATCAGCCCCAGCATTTT
TRBJ2-7,TRBV7-9,15,NA,NA,CASSPVGGGSYEQYF,TGTGCCAGCAGCCCCGTGGGGGGCGGGTCCTACGAGCAGTACTTC
TRBJ2-1,TRBV10-2,15,NA,TRBD2,CASVYGTSGSNEQFF,TGCGCCAGCGTATACGGGACTAGCGGATCCAATGAGCAGTTCTTC
TRBJ1-1,TRBV19,13,NA,NA,CASSIRASTEAFF,TGTGCCAGTAGTATACGGGCAAGCACTGAAGCTTTCTTT
TRBJ2-2,TRBV15,17,NA,NA,CATSRAVGTANTGELFF,TGTGCCACCAGCAGAGCAGTCGGGACCGCGAACACCGGGGAGCTGTTTTTT
TRBJ2-7,TRBV9,15,NA,TRBD1,CASSSTGQVDYEQYF,TGTGCCAGCAGCTCCACGGGACAGGTTGACTACGAGCAGTACTTC
TRBJ1-5,TRBV18,12,NA,NA,CASQISDQPQHF,TGTGCCAGCCAGATTTCTGATCAGCCCCAGCATTTT
TRBJ2-7,TRBV28,12,NA,NA,CASSLRVYEQYF,TGTGCCAGCAGTTTAAGGGTATACGAGCAGTACTTC
TRBJ2-7,TRBV5-6,13,NA,TRBD2,CASFRLREAEQYF,TGTGCCAGCTTCCGGCTGCGGGAGGCCGAGCAGTACTTC
TRBJ1-4,TRBV4-2,18,NA,NA,CASSQGNGGLATNEKLFF,TGTGCCAGCAGCCAAGGGAACGGGGGATTGGCAACTAATGAAAAACTGTTTTTT
TRBJ1-1,TRBV6-5,14,NA,NA,CASSSTGPNTEAFF,TGTGCCAGCAGCTCCACGGGGCCGAACACTGAAGCTTTCTTT
TRBJ1-2,TRBV27,14,NA,NA,CASSLSSGYYGYTF,TGTGCCAGCAGTTTATCGTCGGGGTACTATGGCTACACCTTC
TRBJ2-6,TRBV7-2,15,NA,TRBD2,CASSLGGAGANVLTF,TGTGCCAGCAGCCTGGGGGGGGCTGGGGCCAACGTCCTGACTTTC
TRBJ1-4,TRBV28,15,NA,NA,CASTMPGANGEKLFF,TGTGCCAGCACCATGCCCGGGGCGAACGGCGAAAAACTGTTTTTT
TRBJ2-1,TRBV18,12,NA,NA,CASSRGENEQFF,TGTGCCAGCTCACGTGGGGAGAATGAGCAGTTCTTC
TRBJ2-7,TRBV19,14,NA,TRBD1,CASKQGAGGIEQYF,TGTGCCAGTAAGCAGGGGGCAGGGGGGATCGAGCAGTACTTC
TRBJ1-3,TRBV11-2,18,NA,NA,CASSSTLNSWASGNTIYF,TGTGCCAGCAGCTCGACCCTGAACTCTTGGGCCTCTGGAAACACCATATATTTT
TRBJ2-7,TRBV6-5,14,once,NA,CASSPGLNLYEQYF,TGTGCCAGCAGTCCCGGGTTAAACCTCTACGAGCAGTACTTC
TRBJ2-1,TRBV2,15,NA,NA,CASSVIDPLGNEQFF,TGTGCCAGCAGTGTTATAGACCCCTTAGGCAATGAGCAGTTCTTC
TRBJ2-1,TRBV28,12,NA,TRBD1,CASRGQGNEQFF,TGTGCCAGTCGAGGACAGGGAAACGAGCAGTTCTTC
TRBJ2-2,TRBV7-8,14,NA,NA,CASSFYPDTGELFF,TGTGCCAGCAGCTTTTACCCCGACACCGGGGAGCTGTTTTTT
TRBJ1-5,TRBV5-1,18,NA,NA,CASQLTPNTGNSNQPQHF,TGCGCCAGCCAACTGACGCCTAACACCGGGAATAGCAATCAGCCCCAGCATTTT
TRBJ2-1,TRBV29-1,16,NA,NA,CSVEGVAGSSYNEQFF,TGCAGCGTTGAAGGAGTTGCAGGCAGCTCCTACAATGAGCAGTTCTTC
TRBJ2-3,TRBV20-1,11,NA,NA,CSARLADTQYF,TGCAGTGCCAGACTAGCAGATACGCAGTATTTT
TRBJ1-6,TRBV10-3,9,once,NA,CATGGCLHF,TGTGCCACCGGGGGTTGCCTCCACTTT
TRBJ1-2,TRBV28,10,few,NA,CAEGVGGYTF,TGTGCCGAAGGGGTTGGTGGCTACACCTTC
TRBJ1-2,TRBV7-8,16,NA,NA,CASSPRWAGEWDGYTF,TGTGCCAGCAGCCCCCGATGGGCAGGGGAATGGGATGGCTACACCTTC
TRBJ2-5,TRBV15,15,NA,NA,CATSREQGVGETQYF,TGTGCCACCAGCAGGGAACAGGGAGTTGGAGAGACCCAGTACTTC
TRBJ1-1,TRBV2,17,NA,NA,CASSEAGSPPQGTEAFF,TGTGCCAGCAGTGAAGCGGGGAGTCCACCCCAGGGTACTGAAGCTTTCTTT
TRBJ2-5,TRBV5-1,14,NA,NA,CASSTVGTEETQYF,TGCGCCAGCAGCACGGTAGGGACCGAAGAGACCCAGTACTTC
TRBJ2-3,TRBV5-1,13,NA,NA,CASSFPGTDTQYF,TGCGCCAGCAGCTTTCCAGGCACAGATACGCAGTATTTT
TRBJ1-4,TRBV4-2,15,NA,NA,CASSPVETANEKLFF,TGTGCCAGCAGCCCCGTGGAAACGGCTAATGAAAAACTGTTTTTT
TRBJ1-4,TRBV2,16,NA,TRBD1,CASRRTGSPSNEKLFF,TGTGCCAGCAGAAGGACAGGGAGCCCGTCTAATGAAAAACTGTTTTTT
TRBJ1-5,TRBV18,13,NA,NA,CASSPLGSQPQHF,TGTGCCAGCTCACCACTTGGTAGTCAGCCCCAGCATTTT
TRBJ2-5,TRBV9,15,NA,TRBD2,CASSKRDSSQETQYF,TGTGCCAGCAGCAAGCGGGACTCCAGTCAAGAGACCCAGTACTTC
TRBJ1-5,TRBV4-1,16,NA,NA,CASSHDILGPNQPQHF,TGCGCCAGCAGCCACGATATCCTCGGACCGAATCAGCCCCAGCATTTT
TRBJ2-1,TRBV5-6,13,NA,TRBD1,CASSFTGEAERLF,TGTGCCAGCAGCTTTACAGGGGAAGCGGAACGGCTCTTC
TRBJ1-2,TRBV15,16,NA,TRBD1,CATSRGGQATAYGYTF,TGTGCCACCAGCAGAGGGGGACAGGCCACCGCTTATGGCTACACCTTC
TRBJ2-1,TRBV29-1,14,once,TRBD1,CSVLRDRAYNEQFF,TGCAGCGTCCTGAGGGACAGGGCCTACAATGAGCAGTTCTTC
TRBJ1-2,TRBV7-9,17,NA,NA,CASSPIPGPRWDAGYTF,TGTGCCAGCAGCCCAATTCCGGGACCCCGTTGGGATGCAGGCTACACCTTC
TRBJ2-1,TRBV7-3,16,NA,TRBD2,CASSLLAGPSYNEQFF,TGTGCCAGCAGCTTACTAGCGGGACCCTCCTACAATGAGCAGTTCTTC
TRBJ2-2,TRBV18,13,NA,TRBD1,CASIRQGTGELFF,TGTGCCAGCATTCGACAGGGCACCGGGGAGCTGTTTTTT
TRBJ1-5,TRBV29-1,14,NA,NA,CSVASRGGNQPQHF,TGCAGCGTTGCGTCGAGGGGAGGGAATCAGCCCCAGCATTTT
TRBJ1-2,TRBV29-1,13,once,NA,CSVEGLSRYGYTF,TGCAGCGTTGAAGGACTGTCCCGCTATGGCTACACCTTC
TRBJ2-1,TRBV5-1,15,NA,TRBD1,CASSTGQGVLLEQFF,TGCGCCAGCAGCACGGGACAGGGGGTCCTTCTGGAGCAGTTCTTC
TRBJ2-7,TRBV18,13,NA,TRBD1,CASSGTGGREQYF,TGTGCCAGCTCCGGGACAGGGGGACGCGAGCAGTACTTC
TRBJ2-5,TRBV5-4,12,NA,NA,CASSPGGGTQYF,TGTGCCAGCAGCCCCGGGGGTGGGACCCAGTACTTC
TRBJ2-5,TRBV30,11,NA,NA,CAWRSQETQYF,TGTGCCTGGAGATCCCAAGAGACCCAGTACTTC
TRBJ2-5,TRBV4-2,16,NA,NA,CASSQVLGGQHETQYF,TGTGCCAGCAGCCAAGTACTGGGGGGACAGCACGAGACCCAGTACTTC
TRBJ2-7,TRBV9,15,NA,TRBD2,CASSQTSGSSYEQYF,TGTGCCAGCAGCCAAACTAGCGGGAGTTCCTACGAGCAGTACTTC
TRBJ1-2,TRBV5-1,14,NA,NA,CASSSPGTPYGYTF,TGCGCCAGCAGCTCGCCCGGGACACCTTATGGCTACACCTTC